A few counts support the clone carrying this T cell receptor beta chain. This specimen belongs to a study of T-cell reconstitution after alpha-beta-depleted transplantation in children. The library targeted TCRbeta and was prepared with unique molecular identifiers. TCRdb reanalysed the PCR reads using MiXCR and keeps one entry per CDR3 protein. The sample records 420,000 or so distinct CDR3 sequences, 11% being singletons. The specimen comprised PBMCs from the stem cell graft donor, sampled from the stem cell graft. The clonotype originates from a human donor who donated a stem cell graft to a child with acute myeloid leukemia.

The CDR3 DNA follows: TGTGCCGGAGTAGCGGGAGGGATAAAGAGCGCAGATACGCAGTATTTT. Encoded protein: CAGVAGGIKSADTQYF. The chain links TRBV2 to TRBJ2-3; the match to TRBD2 covers 11 bases. Germline values: CDR1 SNHLY, CDR2 FYNNEI. This CDR3 has 16 residues. V lost 11 bases to trimming and J lost 4 bases; unmatched junction nucleotides: 14.